The 28 T cell receptor beta chains below come from one sample, sequenced in a study of post-analysis software for immune sequencing data. The study, taken as a whole, reports: Higher frequency in patients than in controls was seen for roughly 5 TRBV segments, with TRBV5-6, TRBV5-1 and TRBV20-1 among them.

Unique molecular identifiers were present in the TCR beta cDNA libraries. One entry per CDR3 protein results from TCRdb running MiXCR on the PCR reads. The repertoire has roughly 600,000 distinct CDR3 sequences, 40% to 50% of them found once; the top ten carry about 1.8%. These receptors are not linked to any known antigen. The sample taken for sequencing was blood. These receptors were taken from a girl aged 10 to 17 with multiple sclerosis.

This clonotype was recorded a few times. The chain links TRBV29-1 to TRBJ2-5; 7 nucleotides agree with TRBD2. The J call may be faulty, since TRBJ2-7 better matches the DNA end. The V gene's germline CDR1 is SQVTM and CDR2 ANQGSEA. This CDR3 is built from 12 residues. CDR3 coding DNA: TGCAGCGTTGAACTGGGGGGGTACGAGCAGTACTTC. This sequence encodes CSVELGGYEQYF.

V is TRBV18 and J is TRBJ2-1, with D perhaps TRBD2 (5 bases). The CDR3 extends over 16 amino acids. Trimming shortened V by 2 bases and J by 5 bases, and 16 bases separated the two germline ends. Germline CDR1 is KGHSH and CDR2 is LQKENI. CDR3 coding DNA: TGTGCCAGCTCACCAAAAGGACTGCTGACCCACAATGAGCAGTTCTTC. This codes for CASSPKGLLTHNEQFF.

V is TRBV12-3 or TRBV12-4 and J is TRBJ1-5; tentative D call: TRBD1 (6 bases). Trimming removed 1 base at V and 7 bases at J, with 11 bases between. This CDR3 is 14 amino acids long. Written as DNA, the CDR3 is TGTGCCAGCAGTTTAGGGGGGGGCTGGCAGCCCCAGCATTTT. As protein: CASSLGGGWQPQHF.

This clonotype was seen only a few times. The chain combines TRBV29-1 with TRBJ2-3; unclear D gene. Per the germline V gene, CDR1 is SQVTM and CDR2 is ANQGSEA. The V gene lost 7 bases and the J gene lost 6 bases, with 8 bases spanning the gap. CDR3 length equals 10 residues. CDR3 DNA sequence: TGCAGCGCTGACCGCGATACGCAGTATTTT. Residues: CSADRDTQYF.

This chain connects TRBV25-1 to TRBJ2-5; D is unclear. V was cut by 1 base and J by 1 base, with 7 bases left in between. The germline V gene has CDR1 MGHDK and CDR2 SYGVNS. The CDR3 runs to 14 residues. The CDR3 coding sequence is TGTGCCAGCAGTGAATCAAACTTCCAAGAGACCCAGTACTTC. Its translation: CASSESNFQETQYF.

In this sample, this clonotype turned up a few times. V is TRBV27 and J is TRBJ2-7; TRBD2 aligns across 15 bases. Germline-derived CDR1 and CDR2 are MNHEY and SMNVEV (reference sequence). V lost 3 bases, J lost 6 bases, and 12 bases stayed unmatched. The CDR3 runs 18 residues. CDR3 in amino acids: CASSFLGLAGGAGGEQYF. CDR3 DNA: TGTGCCAGCAGTTTTCTCGGACTAGCGGGAGGGGCCGGCGGCGAGCAGTACTTC.

In its sample, this clonotype was seen once. V gene TRBV6-1 combines with J gene TRBJ1-2, with D unclear. The CDR3 totals 12 residues. The ends were cut back, 8 bases at V and 4 bases at J, with 11 bases in the middle. Germline CDR1 is MNHNS and CDR2 is SASEGT. CDR3 sequence (DNA): TGTGCCAGCCATGACGTCGCCTATGGCTACACCTTC. Its protein product is CASHDVAYGYTF.

The rearrangement joins TRBV5-1 to TRBJ2-5; D might be TRBD1 or TRBD2, each matching 6 bases. The CDR3 runs to 17 residues. CDR1 SGHRS and CDR2 YFSETQ come from the germline V gene. Trimming pared 0 bases from V and 11 bases from J, leaving 26 bases between. This CDR3 reads CASSLVPGAASYNEQYF. The CDR3 DNA is TGCGCCAGCAGCTTGGTCCCGGGGGCGGCCTCCTACAATGAGCAGTACTTC.

This clonotype was found many times. The J gene is TRBJ2-7, the V gene TRBV12-3 or TRBV12-4; 12 positions agree with TRBD2. With V trimmed by 6 bases and J by 2 bases, 2 bases remained unmatched. CDR3 size: 14 residues. The CDR3 DNA reads as TGTGCCAGCAGCTCTAGCGGGAGGGCCTACGAGCAGTACTTC. Protein product: CASSSSGRAYEQYF.

This sequence joins TRBV20-1 and TRBJ2-7; the D gene is possibly TRBD1 (5 bases). The CDR3 is 13 residues long. V was pared by 1 base and J by 3 bases, with 10 bases between. CDR1 is DFQATT and CDR2 is SNEGSKA in the germline V gene (reference sequence). The CDR3 here is CSARASGFYEQYF. The CDR3 DNA sequence: TGCAGTGCTAGAGCGTCAGGGTTCTACGAGCAGTACTTC.

On this clonotype: The germline gene is not matched at one end of the junction; a read error may be the cause. This sequence joins TRBV6-5 and TRBJ2-1; 7 positions match TRBD2. CDR3 length: 17 amino acids. Germline-derived CDR1 and CDR2 are MNHEY and SVGAGI. The DNA for the CDR3 is TGTGCCGGCAGTTACGGGGTAGCGGGTTTTTTGTACAATGAGCAGTTCTTC. It yields the protein CAGSYGVAGFLYNEQFF.

The chain joins TRBV20-1 to TRBJ2-5; 9 nucleotides align to TRBD2. Trimming removed 1 base from V and 1 base from J; junction bases left unmatched: 7. The V gene's germline CDR1 is DFQATT and CDR2 SNEGSKA (reference sequence). This CDR3 is 16 amino acids long. The CDR3 reads CSARGEAGGPQETQYF. CDR3 coding DNA: TGCAGTGCTAGAGGTGAAGCGGGGGGCCCCCAAGAGACCCAGTACTTC.

The chain employs TRBV12-3 or TRBV12-4 and TRBJ1-2; D is undetermined. The length of the CDR3 is 13 residues. Between the trimmed V and J ends, which lost 7 bases and 4 bases, there was a span of 13 bases. Here the CDR3 reads CASNDNFRYGYTF. The CDR3, as DNA: TGTGCCAGCAATGACAATTTCCGCTATGGCTACACCTTC.

This clonotype has only a few counts. The V call is TRBV20-1, the J call TRBJ2-7; TRBD2 is a possible D gene (5 bases). The V gene lost 0 bases and the J gene lost 4 bases, with 7 bases spanning the gap. The CDR3 runs to 12 residues. Germline lookup yields CDR1 DFQATT and CDR2 SNEGSKA (reference sequence). CDR3 in DNA: TGCAGTGCTAGAGATAGGAGGTACGAGCAGTACTTC. Its protein product is CSARDRRYEQYF.

The V gene is TRBV12-3 or TRBV12-4, the J gene TRBJ2-7; maybe TRBD2 (5 bases). The germline V and J ends were trimmed by 6 bases and 1 base, with 10 bases remaining between them. The CDR3 extends over 13 amino acids. The CDR3 sequence: CASSRGGSYEQYF. Here the CDR3 DNA reads TGTGCCAGCAGCCGGGGTGGATCCTACGAGCAGTACTTC.

The chain combines TRBV7-2 with TRBJ1-4, with D hard to call. The V gene lost 1 base and the J gene lost 0 bases, with 6 bases spanning the gap. Germline-derived CDR1 and CDR2 are SGHTA and FQGNSA. This CDR3 comprises 15 residues. CDR3: CASSLVVATNEKLFF. CDR3 nucleotide sequence: TGTGCCAGCAGCTTAGTTGTGGCAACTAATGAAAAACTGTTTTTT.

There are a few counts of this clonotype. V usage is TRBV20-1 and J usage is TRBJ2-7, with TRBD2 matching over 8 bases. The CDR3 has 16 amino acids. Per germline, CDR1 DFQATT and CDR2 SNEGSKA (reference sequence). V lost 3 bases and J lost 4; bases outside the gene matches: 14. The CDR3 region has the DNA TGCAGTGCTAGTAGGGTACGGGAGGGGACCGCTTACGAGCAGTACTTC. Translation: CSASRVREGTAYEQYF.

A few counts support this clonotype. This chain uses TRBV29-1 with TRBJ2-3; the match to TRBD1 covers 7 bases. Trimming took 7 bases from V and 4 from J; bases not matched to a gene: 14. Germline lookup yields CDR1 SQVTM and CDR2 ANQGSEA. The CDR3 is made up of 15 amino acids. CDR3 in DNA: TGCAGCGCCCGGGACAGCCCCTTGGGGGCAGATACGCAGTATTTT. Its protein product is CSARDSPLGADTQYF.

The V call is TRBV7-9, the J call TRBJ2-1, with a weak D call TRBD2 (5 bases). V was shortened by 3 bases and J by 2 bases, with 11 bases between the two germline ends. The CDR3 has 15 residues. Per the germline V gene, CDR1 is SEHNR and CDR2 is FQNEAQ (reference sequence). The CDR3 region is CASSFGLLTYNEQFF. The CDR3 nucleotides are TGTGCCAGCAGCTTCGGACTTCTGACCTACAATGAGCAGTTCTTC.

This clonotype was counted between two and nine times. The V gene is TRBV20-1, the J gene TRBJ2-5; no firm D call. The V and J ends lost 5 bases and 5 bases respectively, with 12 bases between them. The CDR3 is 12 amino acids. Germline V gene sequence: CDR1 DFQATT, CDR2 SNEGSKA (reference sequence). CDR3 loop: CSASANGETQYF. The DNA for the CDR3 is TGCAGTGCTTCCGCGAATGGGGAGACCCAGTACTTC.

The chain has TRBV20-1 and TRBJ1-5; 10 bases map to TRBD1. V shed 6 bases, J shed 5 bases, and the junction held 1 base outside the gene matches. The germline CDR1 and CDR2 sequences are DFQATT and SNEGSKA (reference sequence). The length of the CDR3 is 12 residues. CDR3 sequence reads: CSAGQGDQPQHF. The CDR3 DNA reads as TGCAGTGCCGGACAGGGGGATCAGCCCCAGCATTTT.

This clonotype was observed a single time. The chain carries TRBV20-1 and TRBJ2-1; D is perhaps TRBD1 (5 bases). Trimming cost V 2 bases and J 0 bases, with 11 bases left between them. The CDR3 spans 15 residues. From germline, CDR1 is DFQATT and CDR2 SNEGSKA (reference sequence). The CDR3 region is CSARPTVFSYNEQFF. CDR3 nucleotide sequence: TGCAGTGCTAGACCGACAGTGTTCTCCTACAATGAGCAGTTCTTC.

This clonotype was counted many times. One end of the junction fails to match germline, which may point to a read error. The chain is built from TRBV5-1 and TRBJ2-3; perhaps TRBD1 as D (6 bases). This CDR3 is built from 12 residues. CDR1 is SGHRS, CDR2 YFSETQ, per germline. The CDR3 region is CASSSRGDTQYF. DNA for the CDR3: TGTGCCAGCAGTTCCAGGGGAGATACGCAGTATTTT.

This chain uses TRBV7-9 with TRBJ1-5; maybe TRBD1 (5 bases). The CDR3 contains 13 residues. Germline CDR1 and CDR2: SEHNR and FQNEAQ (reference sequence). V lost 8 bases to trimming and J lost 7 bases, with 15 bases between them. The CDR3 is CASDVDRDQPQHF. The CDR3 nucleotides are TGTGCCAGCGACGTGGATAGGGACCAGCCCCAGCATTTT.

This clonotype was seen only once. V and J are TRBV12-3 or TRBV12-4 and TRBJ2-5; 9 bases match TRBD2. The CDR3 is made up of 18 amino acids. The V segment lost 6 bases and the J segment 4 bases; nucleotides outside the gene matches: 18. As DNA, the CDR3 is TGTGCCAGCAGCCACGGCGGGAGGGGGCGCGGGTCATCAGAGACCCAGTACTTC. Translation gives CASSHGGRGRGSSETQYF.

This clonotype was seen more than once but under ten times. This rearrangement joins TRBV11-2 to TRBJ1-2, with D unresolved. From germline, CDR1 is SGHAT and CDR2 FQNNGV. CDR3 length: 16 residues. V dropped 5 bases and J dropped 6 bases, with 22 bases sitting between them. The CDR3 region has the DNA TGTGCCAGCAGCCCTCTGAGGGCTGGGGTATTGGATGGCTACACCTTC. Translation: CASSPLRAGVLDGYTF.

This clonotype was seen a few times. The chain recombines TRBV7-6 with TRBJ2-7; the D is unclear. The CDR3 covers 14 residues. The germline V and J ends were trimmed by 5 bases and 1 base, with 12 bases remaining between them. The V gene's germline CDR1 is SGHVS and CDR2 FNYEAQ. The CDR3 region has the DNA TGTGCCAGCAGCCCTAAAGACGCTTCCTACGAGCAGTACTTC. Encoded protein: CASSPKDASYEQYF.

Concerning this clonotype itself: One end of the junction fails to match germline, which may point to a read error. J is TRBJ1-2 and V is TRBV10-3; TRBD1 matches at 8 bases. Germline CDR1 and CDR2: ENHRY and SYGVKD. This CDR3 region has 14 residues. CDR3 protein: CAIRESGRGHGYTF. CDR3 sequence (DNA): TGTGCCATCAGGGAGTCGGGCAGGGGGCATGGCTACACCTTC.